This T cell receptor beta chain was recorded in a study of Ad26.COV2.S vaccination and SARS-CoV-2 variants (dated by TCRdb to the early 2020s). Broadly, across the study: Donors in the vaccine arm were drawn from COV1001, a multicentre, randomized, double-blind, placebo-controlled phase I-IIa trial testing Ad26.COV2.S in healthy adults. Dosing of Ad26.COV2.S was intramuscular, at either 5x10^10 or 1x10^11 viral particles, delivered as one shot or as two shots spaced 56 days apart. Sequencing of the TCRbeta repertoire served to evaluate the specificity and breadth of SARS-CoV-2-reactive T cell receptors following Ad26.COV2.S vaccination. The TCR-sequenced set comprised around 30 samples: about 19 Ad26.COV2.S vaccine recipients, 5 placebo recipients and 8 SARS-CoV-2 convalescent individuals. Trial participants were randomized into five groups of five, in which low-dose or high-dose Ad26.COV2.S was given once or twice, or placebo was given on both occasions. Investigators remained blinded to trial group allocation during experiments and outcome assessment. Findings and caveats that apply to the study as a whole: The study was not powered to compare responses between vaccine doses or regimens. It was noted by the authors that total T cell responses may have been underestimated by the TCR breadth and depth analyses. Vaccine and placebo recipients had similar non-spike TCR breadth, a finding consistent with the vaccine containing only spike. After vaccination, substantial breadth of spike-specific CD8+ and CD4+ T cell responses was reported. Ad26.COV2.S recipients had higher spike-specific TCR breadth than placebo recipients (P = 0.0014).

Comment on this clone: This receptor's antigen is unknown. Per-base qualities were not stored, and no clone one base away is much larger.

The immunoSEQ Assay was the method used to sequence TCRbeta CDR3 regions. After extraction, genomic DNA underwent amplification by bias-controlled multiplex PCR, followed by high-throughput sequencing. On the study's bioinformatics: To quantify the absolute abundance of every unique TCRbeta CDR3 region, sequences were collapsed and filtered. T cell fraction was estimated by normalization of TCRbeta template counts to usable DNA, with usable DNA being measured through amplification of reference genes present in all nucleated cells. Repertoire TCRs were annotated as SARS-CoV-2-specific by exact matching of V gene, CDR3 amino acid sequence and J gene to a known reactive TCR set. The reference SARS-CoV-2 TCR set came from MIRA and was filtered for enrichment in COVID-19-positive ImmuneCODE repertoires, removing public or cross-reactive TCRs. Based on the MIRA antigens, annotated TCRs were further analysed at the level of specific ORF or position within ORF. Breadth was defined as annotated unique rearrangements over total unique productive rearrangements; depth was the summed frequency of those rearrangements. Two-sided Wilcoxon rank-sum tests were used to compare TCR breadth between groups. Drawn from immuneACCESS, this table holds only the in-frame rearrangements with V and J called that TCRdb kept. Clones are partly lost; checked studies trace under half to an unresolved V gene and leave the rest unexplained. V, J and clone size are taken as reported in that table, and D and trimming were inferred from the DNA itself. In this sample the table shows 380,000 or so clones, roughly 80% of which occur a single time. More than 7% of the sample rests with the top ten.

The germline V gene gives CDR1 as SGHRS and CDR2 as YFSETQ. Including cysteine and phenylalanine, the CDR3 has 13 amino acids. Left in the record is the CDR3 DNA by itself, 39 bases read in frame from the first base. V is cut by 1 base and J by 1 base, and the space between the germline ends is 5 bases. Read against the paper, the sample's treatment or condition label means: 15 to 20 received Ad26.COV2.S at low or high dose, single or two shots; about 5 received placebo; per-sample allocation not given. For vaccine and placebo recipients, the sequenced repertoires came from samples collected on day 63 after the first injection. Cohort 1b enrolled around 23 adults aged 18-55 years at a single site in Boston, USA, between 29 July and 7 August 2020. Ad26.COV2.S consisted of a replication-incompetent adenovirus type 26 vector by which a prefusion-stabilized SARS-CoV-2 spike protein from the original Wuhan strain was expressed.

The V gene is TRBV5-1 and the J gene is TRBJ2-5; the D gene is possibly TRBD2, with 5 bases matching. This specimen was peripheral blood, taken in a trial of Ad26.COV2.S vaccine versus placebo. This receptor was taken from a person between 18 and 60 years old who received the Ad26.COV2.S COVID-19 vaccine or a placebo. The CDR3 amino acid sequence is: CASSLTSQETQYF. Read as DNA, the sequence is TGCGCCAGCAGCTTGACTAGCCAAGAGACCCAGTACTTC.